Below, 27 T cell receptor beta chains from the same sample are listed, as sequenced in a study of T-cell memory formation after mild COVID-19. One entry per CDR3 protein, called by TCRdb with MiXCR from the 5' RACE reads. The top ten hold 9.5% to 15% of the sample, which has 350,000 or so distinct CDR3 sequences, about 21% seen once. The sequenced sample was PBMCs or a T cell subset sorted from them (not recorded which). Source of these receptors: an adult woman who had mild COVID-19 (a few samples of this study predate the infection). Cell type and time point are not known.

This clonotype was recorded a few times. V gene TRBV7-3 combines with J gene TRBJ2-1; D gene unclear. Trimming cost V 5 bases and J 1 base, with 15 bases left between them. CDR1 and CDR2 from the germline V gene are SGHTA and FQGTGA. This CDR3 comprises 16 residues. The CDR3 nucleotides are TGTGCCAGCAGCCTCTCCCCCCGTCCATCCTACAATGAGCAGTTCTTC. Residues: CASSLSPRPSYNEQFF.

The V gene is TRBV11-3, the J gene TRBJ2-5; TRBD2 matches at 7 bases. Trimming cost V 8 bases and J 5 bases; bases outside gene matches: 8. CDR3 length: 13 residues. From germline, CDR1 is SGHNT and CDR2 YENEEA. CDR3 protein: CASGRGLPETQYF. CDR3 nucleotide sequence: TGTGCCAGCGGAAGGGGACTACCCGAGACCCAGTACTTC.

This clonotype was picked up a small number of times. The rearrangement joins TRBV6-1 to TRBJ1-2; D uncertain. CDR1 and CDR2 from the germline V gene are MNHNS and SASEGT. The CDR3 runs 15 residues. V lost 6 bases and J lost 8, with 22 bases in between. The CDR3 here is CASRERQVPLRGYTF. For the CDR3, the DNA is TGTGCCAGCAGAGAAAGGCAGGTTCCTCTGAGAGGCTACACCTTC.

This clonotype has a handful of counts. The chain combines TRBV10-3 with TRBJ2-1, with 14 bases fitting TRBD2. This CDR3 is built from 14 residues. J gave up 12 bases and V 4 bases, and 5 bases lay outside the gene matches. Germline V gene data show CDR1 as ENHRY and CDR2 as SYGVKD. CDR3 coding DNA: TGTGCCATCAGTGGACTAGCGGGGGGGCTAGGGCAGTTCTTC. This gives the protein CAISGLAGGLGQFF.

The chain carries TRBV15 and TRBJ2-3; the D is unclear. CDR3 length: 13 amino acids. In germline, CDR1 is LNHNV, CDR2 YYDKDF (reference sequence). V was trimmed by 5 bases and J by 5 bases, leaving 11 bases between them. The chain's CDR3 is CATSPRGRDTQYF. The CDR3 DNA follows: TGTGCCACCAGCCCCCGCGGACGAGATACGCAGTATTTT.

This clonotype occurred a few times. The CDR3 sequence is CAISESMDLGGQMQYF. In nucleotides, the CDR3 is TGTGCCATCAGTGAGTCGATGGATTTGGGGGGGCAGATGCAGTATTTT. This chain links TRBV10-3 with TRBJ2-3; a weak D match, TRBD2 (7 bases). This CDR3 spans 16 amino acids. Germline V gives CDR1 ENHRY, CDR2 SYGVKD. The V end was cut by 0 bases, the J end by 11 bases, with 21 bases between.

This clonotype was seen more than once but under ten times. The chain employs TRBV5-6 and TRBJ2-7, with D unresolved. Trimming removed 6 bases from V and 1 base from J, with 14 bases in between. The germline gives CDR1 SGHDT, CDR2 YYEEEE. The CDR3 extends over 14 amino acids. The CDR3 region has the DNA TGTGCCAGCACTTTGAGTTACACGTCCTACGAGCAGTACTTC. Translated: CASTLSYTSYEQYF. The entire variable domain, with the rest obtained from reference TRBV5-6 and TRBJ2-7, is as follows: DAGVTQSPTHLIKTRGQQVTLRCSPKSGHDTVSWYQQALGQGPQFIFQYYEEEERQRGNFPDRFSGHQFPNYSSELNVNALLLGDSALYLCASTLSYTSYEQYFGPGTRLTVT.

The rearrangement uses TRBV2 and TRBJ1-3; D ambiguous. CDR1 and CDR2 (germline): SNHLY, FYNNEI. V shed 4 bases and J shed 0 bases, with 7 bases lying between them. The CDR3 consists of 14 residues. CDR3 sequence (DNA): TGTGCCAGCAGTGGACCCCGCTCTGGAAACACCATATATTTT. As protein: CASSGPRSGNTIYF.

This rearrangement joins TRBV4-1 to TRBJ2-7; maybe TRBD1 (6 bases). Germline CDR1 MGHRA, CDR2 YSYEKL. The CDR3 totals 15 residues. Trimming shortened V by 4 bases and J by 5 bases, and 18 bases separated the two germline ends. The CDR3 loop reads CASSPTSQGTHEQYF. CDR3 coding DNA: TGCGCCAGCAGCCCAACCTCACAGGGAACCCACGAGCAGTACTTC.

The chain carries TRBV12-3 or TRBV12-4 and TRBJ2-7; D uncertain. The V end was cut by 5 bases, the J end by 0 bases, with 5 bases between. This CDR3 is built from 12 residues. The CDR3 region has the DNA TGTGCCAGCAGTACGGCCTCCTACGAGCAGTACTTC. Amino acids: CASSTASYEQYF.

This clonotype was found a few times. The rearrangement joins TRBV5-5 to TRBJ2-2; TRBD1 aligns across 8 bases. CDR3 length: 14 amino acids. Germline V gene lookup returns CDR1 SGHKS and CDR2 YYEKEE (reference sequence). After removal of 4 bases from V and 9 bases from J, the junction contained 8 bases not matched to a gene. In DNA, the CDR3 is TGTGCCAGCAGCGTGGACAGGGCGGTGAGGGAGCTGTTTTTT. This encodes CASSVDRAVRELFF.

The table lists this clonotype with many counts. The rearrangement uses TRBV30 and TRBJ2-7; tentatively, D is TRBD1 (6 bases). V was pared by 2 bases and J by 2 bases, with 10 bases between. This CDR3 contains 13 residues. CDR1 is GTSNPN, CDR2 SVGIG, per germline (reference sequence). CDR3 sequence (DNA): TGTGCCTGGAGTCGAGGGACACCCTACGAGCAGTACTTC. This codes for CAWSRGTPYEQYF.

This clonotype was detected only a few times. This chain connects TRBV15 to TRBJ2-1, with D uncertain. The germline CDR1 and CDR2 sequences are LNHNV and YYDKDF (reference sequence). V lost 1 base and J 9 bases, leaving 10 bases between the germline ends. This CDR3 is 13 amino acids long. The CDR3 here is CATSRGPSPEQFF. The CDR3 DNA is TGTGCCACCAGCAGAGGACCCTCCCCTGAGCAGTTCTTC.

The chain joins TRBV5-1 to TRBJ2-7, with TRBD2 identical over 14 bases. The CDR3 length is 20 residues. Germline V gene sequence: CDR1 SGHRS, CDR2 YFSETQ. The trim removed 4 bases at V and 0 bases at J, leaving 15 bases unmatched. CDR3 sequence reads: CASSRTRGTSGSTGSYEQYF. CDR3 DNA sequence: TGCGCCAGCAGCCGAACTAGGGGGACTAGCGGGAGTACGGGCTCCTACGAGCAGTACTTC.

The chain employs TRBV7-2 and TRBJ2-1; TRBD2 agrees at 7 bases. This CDR3 spans 13 amino acids. V was clipped by 4 bases and J by 12 bases; unmatched bases: 9. From germline, CDR1 is SGHTA and CDR2 FQGNSA. CDR3 amino acids: CASSYLAEGRQFF. CDR3 nucleotide sequence: TGTGCCAGCAGCTATCTAGCGGAGGGGAGGCAGTTCTTC.

This clonotype has more than one count but fewer than ten. The rearrangement links TRBV12-2 to TRBJ2-1; the D call TRBD2 from the table was never checked on the DNA. TRBV12-2 is annotated as a pseudogene. The CDR3 spans 15 residues. The CDR3 DNA reads TGTGCAAGTCGCTCAGCGGGGACTAGTAGAGATGAGCAGTTCTTC. Protein product: CASRSAGTSRDEQFF.

CDR3: CASSRNRANYGYTF. CDR3 bases: TGCGCCAGCAGCCGAAACAGGGCCAACTATGGCTACACCTTC. This chain connects TRBV5-1 to TRBJ1-2; TRBD1 might be the D (6 bases). Germline assignment: CDR1 SGHRS and CDR2 YFSETQ. V lost 4 bases and J lost 2, with 12 bases in between. CDR3 length: 14 residues.

This clonotype was observed a few times. The chain joins TRBV7-9 to TRBJ2-3; D is unresolved. Germline assignment: CDR1 SEHNR and CDR2 FQNEAQ (reference sequence). This CDR3 is 15 amino acids long. V lost 4 bases and J 3 bases, leaving 14 bases between the germline ends. CDR3 nucleotides: TGTGCCAGCAGCTCCCTAGGAGCGCCGACAGATACGCAGTATTTT. This encodes CASSSLGAPTDTQYF.

The chain links TRBV7-9 to TRBJ1-3; 10 bases fit TRBD1. CDR3 length equals 15 residues. The trim removed 7 bases at V and 6 bases at J, leaving 9 bases unmatched. The germline V gene has CDR1 SEHNR and CDR2 FQNEAQ (reference sequence). This CDR3 reads CASIRGDRGLNTIYF. For the CDR3, the DNA is TGTGCCAGCATCCGAGGGGACAGGGGCCTAAACACCATATATTTT.

This clonotype was seen only a few times. This chain's CDR3 is CASSTRQILNTEAFF. DNA for the CDR3: TGTGCCAGCAGCACCAGACAGATATTGAACACTGAAGCTTTCTTT. The V call is TRBV7-8, the J call TRBJ1-1, with D maybe TRBD1 (5 bases). V dropped 5 bases and J dropped 0 bases, with 13 bases sitting between them. Germline V gene sequence: CDR1 SGHVS, CDR2 FQNEAQ. The CDR3 consists of 15 residues.

The CDR3 spells CASSVEGHGANVLTF. The DNA for the CDR3 is TGTGCCAGCAGCGTAGAAGGCCACGGGGCCAACGTCCTGACTTTC. The rearrangement uses TRBV9 and TRBJ2-6; no clear D gene. CDR1 and CDR2 from the germline V gene are SGDLS and YYNGEE. V was shortened by 0 bases and J by 4 bases, with 8 bases between the two germline ends. This CDR3 contains 15 residues.

The rearrangement links TRBV4-1 to TRBJ2-5; D might be TRBD1 (6 bases). From germline, CDR1 is MGHRA and CDR2 YSYEKL. The CDR3 length is 16 residues. Trimming took 1 base from V and 1 from J, leaving 13 bases between them. CDR3 bases: TGCGCCAGCAGCCAAGGGAGGCAGGGGTCCCAAGAGACCCAGTACTTC. Translated, it gives CASSQGRQGSQETQYF.

The V and J genes are TRBV6-5 and TRBJ1-5; no definite D call. Germline CDR1 and CDR2: MNHEY and SVGAGI. This CDR3 contains 15 residues. Trimming cost V 0 bases and J 1 base, with 7 bases left between them. The CDR3, as DNA: TGTGCCAGCAGTTACTCGAGCTCAAGCAATCAGCCCCAGCATTTT. Translating it yields CASSYSSSSNQPQHF.

This clonotype showed up just a few times. The chain has TRBV7-2 and TRBJ2-5; perhaps TRBD1 as D (5 bases). V gave up 5 bases and J gave up 5 bases, with 12 bases separating them. In germline, CDR1 is SGHTA, CDR2 FQGNSA. This CDR3 is built from 13 residues. DNA for the CDR3: TGTGCCAGCAGCCTACTCCACAGGGAGACCCAGTACTTC. It codes for CASSLLHRETQYF. The whole variable domain, remainder taken from reference TRBV7-2 and TRBJ2-5, is GAGVSQSPSNKVTEKGKDVELRCDPISGHTALYWYRQSLGQGLEFLIYFQGNSAPDKSGLPSDRFSAERTGGSVSTLTIQRTQQEDSAVYLCASSLLHRETQYFGPGTRLLVL.

The chain has TRBV7-9 and TRBJ2-7, with D perhaps assigned TRBD1 or TRBD2 (6 bases each). The CDR3 contains 14 residues. The V gene's germline CDR1 is SEHNR and CDR2 FQNEAQ (reference sequence). The V end was cut by 8 bases, the J end by 5 bases, with 19 bases between. DNA of the CDR3: TGTGCCAGCTCCCCTCTGGGGGGCCCGGACGAGCAGTACTTC. Translating gives CASSPLGGPDEQYF.

The sample holds a few counts of this clonotype. The J gene is TRBJ2-7, the V gene TRBV20-1, with no clear D. Deletions cut 5 bases from V and 2 bases from J, with 7 bases between. CDR3 length equals 11 residues. Germline V gives CDR1 DFQATT, CDR2 SNEGSKA (reference sequence). CDR3 protein: CSASTTYEQYF. Here the CDR3 DNA reads TGCAGTGCTTCTACTACCTACGAGCAGTACTTC.

This clonotype was observed a few times. The gene calls are TRBV18 and TRBJ1-2; 7 bases align to TRBD1. Germline V gene lookup returns CDR1 KGHSH and CDR2 LQKENI. The CDR3 has 14 residues. With V trimmed by 4 bases and J by 4 bases, 6 bases remained unmatched. CDR3 coding DNA: TGTGCCAGCTCACAAGGACAGGACCTCTATGGCTACACCTTC. It encodes CASSQGQDLYGYTF. The full variable domain, rest sourced from reference TRBV18 and TRBJ1-2, is NAGVMQNPRHLVRRRGQEARLRCSPMKGHSHVYWYRQLPEEGLKFMVYLQKENIIDESGMPKERFSAEFPKEGPSILRIQQVVRGDSAAYFCASSQGQDLYGYTFGSGTRLTVV.